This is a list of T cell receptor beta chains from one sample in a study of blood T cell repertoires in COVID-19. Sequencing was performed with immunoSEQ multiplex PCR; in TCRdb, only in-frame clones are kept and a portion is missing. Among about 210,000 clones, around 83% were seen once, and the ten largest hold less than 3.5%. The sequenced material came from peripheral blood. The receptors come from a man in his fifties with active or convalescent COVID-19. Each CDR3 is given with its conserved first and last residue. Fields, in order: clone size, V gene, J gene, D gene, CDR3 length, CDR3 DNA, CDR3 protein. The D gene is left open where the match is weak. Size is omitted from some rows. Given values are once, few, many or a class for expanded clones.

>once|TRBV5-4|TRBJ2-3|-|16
TGTGCCAGCAGCTATCGGACAAGGCTACTCTCGGATACGCAGTATTTT
CASSYRTRLLSDTQYF
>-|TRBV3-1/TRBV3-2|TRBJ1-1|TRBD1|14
TGTGCCAGCAGCCCCCGACAGGGAAGATATGAAGCTTTCTTT
CASSPRQGRYEAFF
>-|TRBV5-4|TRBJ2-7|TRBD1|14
TGTGCCAGCAGAATGGGACAGGGGAGCCGGGTCCAGTACTTC
CASRMGQGSRVQYF
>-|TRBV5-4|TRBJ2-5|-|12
TGTGCCAGCAGCTTCCCTCAAGAGACCCAGTACTTC
CASSFPQETQYF
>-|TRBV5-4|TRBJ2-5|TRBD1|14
TGTGCCAGCAGCTTGGCCGGGACAGAAGAGACCCAGTACTTC
CASSLAGTEETQYF
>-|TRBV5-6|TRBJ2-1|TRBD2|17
TGTGCCAGCAGCTTGTTTGCTAGCGGGGGGTTCTACAATGAGCAGTTCTTC
CASSLFASGGFYNEQFF
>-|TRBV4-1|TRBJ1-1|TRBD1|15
TGCGCCAGCAGCCCCGGACAGGGGTGGAACACTGAAGCTTTCTTT
CASSPGQGWNTEAFF
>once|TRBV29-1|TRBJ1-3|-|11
TGCAGCGTTGTTCTCGGAAACACCATATATTTT
CSVVLGNTIYF
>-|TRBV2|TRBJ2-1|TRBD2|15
TGTGCCAGCACCCCAACTAGCGGGGGACTCAATGAGCAGTTCTTC
CASTPTSGGLNEQFF
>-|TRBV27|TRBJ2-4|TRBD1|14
TGTGCCAGCAGGCCGGGGGACAGGAAAAACATTCAGTACTTC
CASRPGDRKNIQYF
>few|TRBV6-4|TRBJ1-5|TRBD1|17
TGTGCCAGCAGTGGGCTCAGACAGGGGGCGTTCAATCAGCCCCAGCATTTT
CASSGLRQGAFNQPQHF
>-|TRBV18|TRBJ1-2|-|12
TGTGCCAGCTCAGGGGGCAACTATGGCTACACCTTC
CASSGGNYGYTF
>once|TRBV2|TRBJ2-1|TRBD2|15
TGTGCCAGCAGTGAAGAGACTAGCGTGGTCAATGAGCAGTTCTTC
CASSEETSVVNEQFF
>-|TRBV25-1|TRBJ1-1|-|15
TGTGCCAGCAGCACAGGGTTTCTCATGAACACTGAAGCTTTCTTT
CASSTGFLMNTEAFF
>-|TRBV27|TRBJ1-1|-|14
TGTGCCAGCAGTTTAGTGGGCCTGAACACTGAAGCTTTCTTT
CASSLVGLNTEAFF
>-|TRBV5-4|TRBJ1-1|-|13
TGTGCCAGCAGCCAGGGGTGGAACACTGAAGCTTTCTTT
CASSQGWNTEAFF
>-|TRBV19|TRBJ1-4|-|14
TGTGCCAGTAGTATGGGGGGACTGGATGAAAAACTGTTTTTT
CASSMGGLDEKLFF
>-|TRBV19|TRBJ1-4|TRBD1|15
TGTGCCAGTAGTATGATTTTGACAGGGGGTGAAAAACTGTTTTTT
CASSMILTGGEKLFF
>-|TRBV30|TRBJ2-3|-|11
TGTGCCTGGAGCCTCGGGGGTGCTCAGTATTTT
CAWSLGGAQYF
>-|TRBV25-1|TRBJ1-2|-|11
TGTGCCAGCCGGGGACTATTCGGCTACACCTTC
CASRGLFGYTF
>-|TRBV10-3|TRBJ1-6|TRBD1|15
TGTGCCTCGCGGGGACAGAGCTCCTATAATTCACCCCTCCACTTT
CASRGQSSYNSPLHF
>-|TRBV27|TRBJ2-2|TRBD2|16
TGTGCCAGCAGTTTATGGGCTAGCGGGAACACCGGGGAGCTGTTTTTT
CASSLWASGNTGELFF
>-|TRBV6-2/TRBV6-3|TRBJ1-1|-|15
TGTGCCAGCAGTCGTGGGGGGTTGAGGAACACTGAAGCTTTCTTT
CASSRGGLRNTEAFF
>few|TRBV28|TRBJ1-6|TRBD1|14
TGTGCCAGCAGCCGATACGACAGGGTTTCACCCCTCCACTTT
CASSRYDRVSPLHF
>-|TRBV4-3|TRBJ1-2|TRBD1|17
TGCGCCAGCAGCCAAGATGAGGGACAGGGGGCTAACTATGGCTACACCTTC
CASSQDEGQGANYGYTF
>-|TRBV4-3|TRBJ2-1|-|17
TGCGCCAGCAGCCAAGAGGCCTTAGCTAGGACTCCTAATGAGCAGTTCTTC
CASSQEALARTPNEQFF
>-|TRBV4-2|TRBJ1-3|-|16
TGTGCCAGCAGCCAAGATACCAGGGAATCTGGAAACACCATATATTTT
CASSQDTRESGNTIYF
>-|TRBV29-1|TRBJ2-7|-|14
TGCAGCGTTGTACCCTCCTCACAGGGATACGAGCAGTACTTC
CSVVPSSQGYEQYF
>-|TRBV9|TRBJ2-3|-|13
TGTGCCAGCAGCGTTTTGACTACAGATACGCAGTATTTT
CASSVLTTDTQYF
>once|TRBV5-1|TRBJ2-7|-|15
TGCGCCAGCAGCTTGGGTTCGGGGTTCTTGGGCGAGCAGTACTTC
CASSLGSGFLGEQYF
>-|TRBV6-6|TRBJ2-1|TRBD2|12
TGTGCCAGCAGCCCTAGACTAGCTGAGCAGTTCTTC
CASSPRLAEQFF
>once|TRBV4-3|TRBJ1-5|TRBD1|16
TGCGCCAGCAGCCAAGATTCGGGACAGGGCAATCAGCCCCAGCATTTT
CASSQDSGQGNQPQHF
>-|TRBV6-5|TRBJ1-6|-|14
TGTGCCAGCAGTAGCAGGGGCCGGAATTCACCCCTCCACTTT
CASSSRGRNSPLHF
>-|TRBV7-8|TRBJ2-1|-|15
TGTGCCAGCAGCGAAGAATACTCCTCCTACAATGAGCAGTTCTTC
CASSEEYSSYNEQFF
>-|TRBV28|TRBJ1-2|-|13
TGTGCCAGCAGTTTACTCCGTAACTATGGCTACACCTTC
CASSLLRNYGYTF
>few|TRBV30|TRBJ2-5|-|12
TGTGCCTGGAGCGAGGAGGTGGAGACCCAGTACTTC
CAWSEEVETQYF
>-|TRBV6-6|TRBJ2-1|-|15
TGTGCCAGCAGTTACGAGGGACTCGCATCTAATGAGCAGTTCTTC
CASSYEGLASNEQFF
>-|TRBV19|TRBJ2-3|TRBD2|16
TGTGCCAGTAGTATAGTTAGCGGGAGTAACGCAGATACGCAGTATTTT
CASSIVSGSNADTQYF
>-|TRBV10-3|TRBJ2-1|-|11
TGTGCCGTAAACAGGTTTGGTGAGCAGTTCTTC
CAVNRFGEQFF
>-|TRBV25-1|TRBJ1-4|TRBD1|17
TGTGCCAGCAGTGAACTCGGACAGGGAGGAACCGACGAAAAACTGTTTTTT
CASSELGQGGTDEKLFF
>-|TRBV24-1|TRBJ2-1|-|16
TGTGCCACCAGTGAAGTGGAAGGGAGTCTCTACAATGAGCAGTTCTTC
CATSEVEGSLYNEQFF
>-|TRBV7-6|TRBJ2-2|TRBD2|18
TGTGCCAGCAGCTTACTAGCGGGAGAAGTCGGTTCCACCGGGGAGCTGTTTTTT
CASSLLAGEVGSTGELFF
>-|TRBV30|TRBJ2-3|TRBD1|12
TGTGCGTTACAGGGGGCAGTAGATACGCAGTATTTT
CALQGAVDTQYF
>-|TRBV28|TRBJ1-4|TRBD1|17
TGTGCCAGCAGTTCCGGGACAGGGATAACTTCGCGGGAAAAACTGTTTTTT
CASSSGTGITSREKLFF
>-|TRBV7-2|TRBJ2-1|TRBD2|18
TGTGCCAGCAGCCGCATAATGGGACTAGCGGGAGGATACAATGAGCAGTTCTTC
CASSRIMGLAGGYNEQFF
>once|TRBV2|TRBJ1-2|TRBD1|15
TGTGCCAGCAGTCTAGGACAGGGAGGTGGCTATGGCTACACCTTC
CASSLGQGGGYGYTF